This T cell receptor beta chain was retrieved from a study of CD8+ T cells in alopecia areata. RNA extraction was followed by reverse transcription into cDNA, which acted as the sequencing template. Only in-frame clones appear in the TCRdb table, and some are missing; sequencing was by immunoSEQ multiplex PCR. This table has roughly 190,000 clones, approximately 57% appearing once. Treatment given: oral pan-JAK inhibitor, 5-10 mg twice daily. Alopecia areata patients provided lesional scalp punch biopsies and peripheral blood. Using a FACSAria, the CD4+ and CD8+ T cells were sorted from the PBMCs. The CDR3 totals 10 residues. From germline, CDR1 is GTSNPN and CDR2 SVGIG (reference sequence). V was clipped by 3 bases and J by 2 bases, with 1 base between them.

J is TRBJ1-1 and V is TRBV30; D uncertain. This clonotype originated in a human donor with alopecia areata. The specimen comprised CD4+ T cells sorted from blood, sampled at week 24, from a patient treated with tofacitinib. This chain's CDR3 is CAWSNTEAFF. In nucleotides, the CDR3 is TGTGCCTGGAGCAACACTGAAGCTTTCTTT.